These 15 T cell receptor beta chains came from one sample sequenced in a study of early stage breast cancer tumors. Using immunoSEQ multiplex PCR, the repertoire was profiled, and TCRdb retains in-frame clones only, with some absent. Among 20,000 to 30,000 clones listed, around 70% were seen once. The sample taken for sequencing was breast tumor tissue. The origin of the receptors is a person between 60 and 70 years old with breast cancer.

Judged by abundance, this clone is medium-sized. CDR3: CASAQGAYEQYF. The CDR3 bases are TGTGCCAGCGCACAGGGGGCCTACGAGCAGTACTTC. V usage is TRBV19 and J usage is TRBJ2-7, with 8 positions matching TRBD1. This CDR3 contains 12 residues. The germline V gene has CDR1 LNHDA and CDR2 SQIVND (reference sequence). V trimming: 9 bases; J trimming: 2 bases; junction bases outside the gene matches: 3.

The gene calls are TRBV7-6 and TRBJ2-7; TRBD2 agrees at 14 bases. The CDR3 loop spans 20 amino acids. In germline, CDR1 is SGHVS, CDR2 FNYEAQ. The J segment lost 3 bases and the V segment lost 4 bases, leaving 17 bases of the junction unmatched. The CDR3 DNA sequence: TGTGCCAGCAGCTCTCACGCCCCCGGGACTAGCGGGAGAGCTCGCTACGAGCAGTACTTC. Amino acids: CASSSHAPGTSGRARYEQYF.

The chain joins TRBV4-3 to TRBJ2-3; 14 bases fit TRBD2. The germline V gene encodes CDR1 LGHNA and CDR2 YSLEER. The CDR3 runs 21 residues. V shed 4 bases and J 4 bases; nucleotides not matched to a gene: 19. In DNA, the CDR3 is TGCGCCAGCAGCCCGTACCGGATGGGGACTAGCGGGGGTGGGGAACCAGATACGCAGTATTTT. Its protein product is CASSPYRMGTSGGGEPDTQYF.

This chain connects TRBV29-1 to TRBJ1-2; no clear D gene. This CDR3 has 10 residues. V shed 5 bases and J shed 4 bases, with 5 bases lying between them. The germline CDR1 and CDR2 sequences are SQVTM and ANQGSEA. Written as DNA, the CDR3 is TGCAGCGTTCTCAGCTATGGCTACACCTTC. Translated: CSVLSYGYTF.

The chain has TRBV7-8 and TRBJ1-2, with a tentative D call TRBD1 (6 bases). Germline CDR1 SGHVS, CDR2 FQNEAQ. Trimming removed 8 bases at V and 0 bases at J, with 13 bases between. The CDR3 consists of 14 residues. CDR3 region: CASAPQGANYGYTF. The CDR3 DNA sequence: TGTGCCAGCGCTCCACAGGGAGCTAACTATGGCTACACCTTC.

This chain joins TRBV19 and TRBJ2-7; 9 nucleotides line up with TRBD2. Per the germline V gene, CDR1 is LNHDA and CDR2 is SQIVND (reference sequence). The CDR3 totals 17 residues. V gave up 6 bases and J gave up 12 bases; unmatched junction bases: 24. The CDR3 spells CASSSTPPQSTSGVRYF. The DNA of the CDR3 is TGTGCCAGTAGCTCAACTCCCCCCCAATCGACTAGCGGAGTAAGGTACTTC.

This rearrangement joins TRBV28 to TRBJ2-7, with TRBD1 matching over 7 bases. This CDR3 is built from 14 residues. From germline, CDR1 is MDHEN and CDR2 SYDVKM. V lost 4 bases and J lost 3; bases outside the gene matches: 6. The CDR3 sequence is CASSYGDRDYEQYF. DNA for the CDR3: TGTGCCAGCAGTTACGGGGACAGAGACTACGAGCAGTACTTC.

The chain has TRBV6-1 and TRBJ1-5; 8 nucleotides agree with TRBD1. CDR1 is MNHNS, CDR2 SASEGT, per germline. CDR3 length: 17 residues. The V and J ends lost 0 bases and 8 bases, in that order; junction bases with no gene match: 12. The CDR3 DNA follows: TGTGCCAGCAGTGAAGCAAGGGCAGGGGGCTTCGGGAAGCCCCAGCATTTT. Translating gives CASSEARAGGFGKPQHF.

This rearrangement joins TRBV11-1 to TRBJ2-6; tentative D call: TRBD2 (5 bases). The CDR3 covers 16 residues. The germline V gene encodes CDR1 SGHAT and CDR2 FQDESV (reference sequence). V was trimmed by 2 bases and J by 0 bases, leaving 8 bases between them. CDR3 sequence (DNA): TGTGCCAGCAGCTTACTAGGAGGCTCTGGGGCCAACGTCCTGACTTTC. As protein: CASSLLGGSGANVLTF. Combining the CDR3 with reference TRBV11-1 and TRBJ2-6 gives the whole variable domain EAEVAQSPRYKITEKSQAVAFWCDPISGHATLYWYRQILGQGPELLVQFQDESVVDDSQLPKDRFSAERLKGVDSTLKIQPAELGDSAMYLCASSLLGGSGANVLTFGAGSRLTVL.

This clone is labeled medium-sized. CDR3 in DNA: TGTGCCAGCAGCGGACAGTCCTACGAGCAGTACTTC. Translated, it gives CASSGQSYEQYF. The rearrangement joins TRBV6-5 to TRBJ2-7, with D maybe TRBD1 (6 bases). The CDR3 consists of 12 residues. The germline V gene encodes CDR1 MNHEY and CDR2 SVGAGI. The V gene lost 6 bases and the J gene lost 1 base, with 7 bases spanning the gap.

The chain links TRBV5-4 to TRBJ2-1; D might be TRBD2 (6 bases). CDR3 length: 15 amino acids. Trimming took 0 bases from V and 1 from J, leaving 8 bases between them. Germline V gene lookup returns CDR1 SGHNT and CDR2 YYREEE (reference sequence). CDR3 sequence (DNA): TGTGCCAGCAGCTTGGGGGGGAGGTCCTACAATGAGCAGTTCTTC. Translated, it gives CASSLGGRSYNEQFF.

The table lists this clone with a few counts. The chain is built from TRBV9 and TRBJ1-1; D not certain. The V gene lost 9 bases and the J gene lost 2 bases, with 17 bases spanning the gap. The CDR3 runs to 14 residues. Germline V gene data show CDR1 as SGDLS and CDR2 as YYNGEE. The CDR3 protein is CANLPGRVNTEAFF. CDR3 nucleotide sequence: TGTGCCAACCTACCTGGGCGGGTAAACACTGAAGCTTTCTTT.

By proportion, this clone is medium-sized. The rearrangement uses TRBV7-6 and TRBJ2-3; 7 bases align to TRBD2. The germline CDR1 and CDR2 sequences are SGHVS and FNYEAQ. The CDR3 spans 16 residues. V was clipped by 1 base and J by 2 bases; unmatched bases: 6. CDR3 region: CASSLVAGATTDTQYF. DNA of the CDR3: TGTGCCAGCAGCTTAGTTGCGGGAGCCACCACAGATACGCAGTATTTT.

The rearrangement joins TRBV29-1 to TRBJ1-2, with unresolved D. The CDR3 is made up of 12 amino acids. Germline values: CDR1 SQVTM, CDR2 ANQGSEA. The V end lost 5 bases, the J end lost 2 bases, and 9 bases lay between the germline ends. DNA for the CDR3: TGCAGCGTTTCTGCGGGGAACTATGGCTACACCTTC. Translated: CSVSAGNYGYTF.

The V call is TRBV19, the J call TRBJ2-5, with a tentative D call TRBD1 (5 bases). CDR3 length equals 15 residues. V shed 5 bases and J shed 3 bases, with 16 bases lying between them. Germline CDR1 and CDR2: LNHDA and SQIVND (reference sequence). The CDR3 DNA follows: TGTGCCAGTAGTCCTACCCGATCCAGGGAAGAGACCCAGTACTTC. Translated, it gives CASSPTRSREETQYF.